The text below deals with one TCR beta chain. This specimen comes from a study of blood T cell repertoires in COVID-19. Sequenced by immunoSEQ multiplex PCR; TCRdb stores in-frame clones only, minus some. The data hold 70,000 to 95,000 clones, with over 80% observed a single time. From germline, CDR1 is LNHDA and CDR2 SQIVND (reference sequence). This CDR3 region has 17 residues. V dropped 1 base and J dropped 2; count of bases not matched to a gene: 8. The rearrangement links TRBV19 to TRBJ2-3, with 8 nucleotides matching TRBD2. The TCR was taken from a woman aged 55-70 years with acute or convalescent COVID-19. Sequenced material: peripheral blood. The chain's CDR3 is CASSIGRASGFTDTQYF. The CDR3 DNA is TGTGCCAGTAGTATAGGACGCGCTAGCGGGTTCACAGATACGCAGTATTTT.